One and the same sample provided the 20 T cell receptor beta chains below, sequenced in a study of blood T cell repertoires in COVID-19. Method: immunoSEQ multiplex PCR; TCRdb's copy keeps in-frame clones and lacks some. The table includes about 140,000 clones, about 87% detected once. The sequencing input was peripheral blood. The source is a woman between 40 and 55 years old with acute or convalescent COVID-19.

DNA for the CDR3: TGTGCCAGCAGTGAACAGGGGGATCAGCCCCAGCATTTT. Its translation: CASSEQGDQPQHF. V is TRBV2 and J is TRBJ1-5, with 7 bases matching TRBD1. The V segment lost 2 bases and the J segment 5 bases; nucleotides outside the gene matches: 0. Germline V gene data show CDR1 as SNHLY and CDR2 as FYNNEI. CDR3 length equals 13 residues.

This chain joins TRBV27 and TRBJ2-7, with D tentatively TRBD2 (7 bases). V lost 4 bases and J lost 5, with 9 bases in between. The germline V gene encodes CDR1 MNHEY and CDR2 SMNVEV (reference sequence). The CDR3 loop spans 12 amino acids. CDR3 loop: CASSWGGNEQYF. The CDR3, as DNA: TGTGCCAGCAGTTGGGGGGGCAACGAGCAGTACTTC.

The chain combines TRBV4-2 with TRBJ2-1; 7 nucleotides match TRBD2. V trimming: 1 base; J trimming: 3 bases; junction bases outside the gene matches: 6. This CDR3 has 16 residues. Germline CDR1 reads LGHNA; CDR2 reads YNFKEQ. CDR3 bases: TGTGCCAGCAGCCAAGTGGGGGGGAGGGACTACAATGAGCAGTTCTTC. It encodes CASSQVGGRDYNEQFF.

The chain joins TRBV3-1 (or the pseudogene TRBV3-2) to TRBJ2-1, with D unclear. The CDR3 covers 14 residues. Trimming pared 4 bases from V and 2 bases from J, leaving 9 bases between. CDR1 is LGHDT, CDR2 YNNKEL, per germline (reference sequence). CDR3 DNA sequence: TGTGCCAGCAGCCCCCCGGCGGCCTACAATGAGCAGTTCTTC. Its translation is CASSPPAAYNEQFF.

The gene calls are TRBV7-9 and TRBJ2-7; 9 bases map to TRBD1. Per the germline V gene, CDR1 is SEHNR and CDR2 is FQNEAQ (reference sequence). V trimming: 7 bases; J trimming: 6 bases; junction bases outside the gene matches: 7. The CDR3 has 13 residues. CDR3 nucleotide sequence: TGTGCCAGCACCGCGGGACAGGGTTCCGAGCAGTACTTC. Protein product: CASTAGQGSEQYF. Complete variable domain (other parts from reference TRBV7-9 and TRBJ2-7): DTGVSQNPRHKITKRGQNVTFRCDPISEHNRLYWYRQTLGQGPEFLTYFQNEAQLEKSRLLSDRFSAERPKGSFSTLEIQRTEQGDSAMYLCASTAGQGSEQYFGPGTRLTVT.

The chain links TRBV7-2 to TRBJ2-7, with unresolved D. In germline, CDR1 is SGHTA, CDR2 FQGNSA. V was shortened by 1 base and J by 0 bases, with 7 bases between the two germline ends. CDR3 length: 14 residues. In DNA form, the CDR3 reads TGTGCCAGCAGCTTAGACAGTTCCTCCTACGAGCAGTACTTC. It translates to CASSLDSSSYEQYF.

This chain connects TRBV2 to TRBJ1-1; D gene ambiguous. V gave up 6 bases and J gave up 5 bases, with 10 bases separating them. The length of the CDR3 is 12 residues. Looked up from germline, CDR1 is SNHLY and CDR2 is FYNNEI. CDR3 residues: CASSRARTEAFF. The DNA for the CDR3 is TGTGCCAGCAGCAGAGCGAGAACTGAAGCTTTCTTT.

The chain recombines TRBV6-2 or TRBV6-3 with TRBJ2-2; a weak D match, TRBD2 (6 bases). The germline V gene has CDR1 MNHEY and CDR2 SVGEGT. V dropped 2 bases and J dropped 1 base, with 8 bases sitting between them. CDR3 length: 15 residues. The CDR3 here is CASSYRGGNTGELFF. CDR3 nucleotides: TGTGCCAGCAGTTACAGGGGAGGGAACACCGGGGAGCTGTTTTTT.

This sequence joins TRBV7-9 and TRBJ2-5; weak D call: TRBD1 (5 bases). Deletions cut 3 bases from V and 2 bases from J, with 10 bases between. This CDR3 comprises 14 residues. Germline-derived CDR1 and CDR2 are SEHNR and FQNEAQ (reference sequence). CDR3 DNA sequence: TGTGCCAGCAGCTTTGGGCAGGGACAAGAGACCCAGTACTTC. Amino acid sequence: CASSFGQGQETQYF.

The CDR3 here is CASSLEAQFGTDTQYF. The CDR3 DNA sequence: TGTGCCAGCAGCTTAGAAGCCCAATTTGGCACAGATACGCAGTATTTT. The chain links TRBV7-9 to TRBJ2-3; D not resolved. Germline V gene lookup returns CDR1 SEHNR and CDR2 FQNEAQ (reference sequence). V lost 1 base to trimming and J lost 1 base, with 12 bases between them. There are 16 residues in the CDR3.

This rearrangement joins TRBV9 to TRBJ1-1; D is perhaps TRBD1 (5 bases). The CDR3 runs to 12 residues. Germline assignment: CDR1 SGDLS and CDR2 YYNGEE. V lost 9 bases and J lost 8, with 17 bases in between. This chain's CDR3 is CATSVIGAEAFF. The CDR3, as DNA: TGTGCCACCTCAGTTATTGGGGCCGAAGCTTTCTTT.

This clone was recorded only once. V usage is TRBV5-6 and J usage is TRBJ2-6; 8 bases match TRBD1. Per the germline V gene, CDR1 is SGHDT and CDR2 is YYEEEE. CDR3 size: 18 residues. J gave up 0 bases and V 4 bases, and 9 bases lay outside the gene matches. In DNA, the CDR3 is TGTGCCAGCAGCGGCGCGGGGACAGGCATCTCTGGGGCCAACGTCCTGACTTTC. Residues: CASSGAGTGISGANVLTF.

This rearrangement joins TRBV7-9 to TRBJ1-1; no definite D call. This CDR3 contains 13 residues. The ends were cut back, 6 bases at V and 4 bases at J, with 12 bases in the middle. Germline-derived CDR1 and CDR2 are SEHNR and FQNEAQ (reference sequence). Written as DNA, the CDR3 is TGTGCCAGCAGATACGGAGGGATCACTGAAGCTTTCTTT. Its protein product is CASRYGGITEAFF.

The chain combines TRBV6-5 with TRBJ2-5, with D possibly TRBD1 on 6 matching bases. V was cut by 6 bases and J by 3 bases, with 14 bases left in between. Germline V gives CDR1 MNHEY, CDR2 SVGAGI. This CDR3 has 14 residues. CDR3 DNA: TGTGCCAGCAGCCGTAGAGGGGGTGAAGAGACCCAGTACTTC. It is translated as CASSRRGGEETQYF.

The J gene is TRBJ2-2, the V gene TRBV3-1 (or the pseudogene TRBV3-2); the D gene is possibly TRBD2 (6 bases). Germline CDR1 reads LGHDT; CDR2 reads YNNKEL (reference sequence). This CDR3 spans 16 amino acids. V lost 5 bases to trimming and J lost 1 base, with 14 bases between them. The CDR3 DNA is TGTGCCAGCAGCGACGGAGAGACTAGGAACACCGGGGAGCTGTTTTTT. It is translated as CASSDGETRNTGELFF.

The chain is built from TRBV7-8 and TRBJ2-2; 14 nucleotides match TRBD2. The length of the CDR3 is 16 residues. V lost 7 bases, J lost 8 bases, and 9 bases stayed unmatched. Germline values: CDR1 SGHVS, CDR2 FQNEAQ. CDR3 loop: CASTPGLAGVTGELFF. The CDR3 DNA is TGTGCCAGCACCCCGGGACTAGCGGGAGTAACGGGGGAGCTGTTTTTT.

This chain connects TRBV6-4 to TRBJ1-4, with 8 bases that match TRBD1. Germline-derived CDR1 and CDR2 are MRHNA and SNTAGT. Unmatched junction bases numbered 8, after V lost 10 bases and J lost 4 bases. The CDR3 runs 14 residues. The CDR3 DNA is TGTGCCAACAAAGGGACAGGTAATAATGAAAAACTGTTTTTT. This sequence encodes CANKGTGNNEKLFF.

The genes are TRBV9 and TRBJ2-7, with D perhaps matching TRBD1 (6 bases). The germline V gene encodes CDR1 SGDLS and CDR2 YYNGEE. The V gene lost 0 bases and the J gene lost 3 bases, with 13 bases spanning the gap. The CDR3 sequence is 15 residues long. CDR3 region: CASSVVDKGDYEQYF. The CDR3 DNA is TGTGCCAGCAGCGTAGTAGATAAGGGGGACTACGAGCAGTACTTC.

This clone was detected a few times. This chain joins TRBV11-1 and TRBJ1-1; TRBD1 might be the D (6 bases). The CDR3 runs 16 residues. CDR1 is SGHAT, CDR2 FQDESV, per germline (reference sequence). V gave up 5 bases and J gave up 3 bases, with 19 bases separating them. The CDR3 spells CASSDLGGARDTEAFF. CDR3 bases: TGTGCCAGCAGCGACCTCGGGGGGGCTAGGGACACTGAAGCTTTCTTT.

This clone occurred a few times. The V gene is TRBV15, the J gene TRBJ2-7, with D perhaps matching TRBD1 (5 bases). Germline V gives CDR1 LNHNV, CDR2 YYDKDF (reference sequence). Trimming shortened V by 0 bases and J by 1 base, and 13 bases separated the two germline ends. The CDR3 runs 16 residues. The DNA for the CDR3 is TGTGCCACCAGCAGAGATCTCCCGGACAAATCCTACGAGCAGTACTTC. It is translated as CATSRDLPDKSYEQYF.